The next 14 T cell receptor beta chains were all read from a single sample in a study of shared T cell receptors in the human thymus. Some clones are missing from TCRdb's copy, which holds only in-frame ones; the method was immunoSEQ multiplex PCR. Of about 660,000 clones listed, roughly 90% are singletons. The sample was also linked to a second study, of human thymus T cells.

The sample comprised thymocytes. These receptors all stem from a boy under two years old with a congenital heart defect.

The CDR3 DNA is TGTGCCAACGTTTTGGGGCAGGGGGCCTCCTACTACGAGCAGTACTTC. This gives the protein CANVLGQGASYYEQYF. This chain joins TRBV14 and TRBJ2-7; TRBD1 agrees at 8 bases. The CDR3 runs 16 residues. From germline, CDR1 is SGHDN and CDR2 FVKESK. The V and J ends lost 10 bases and 3 bases, in that order; junction bases with no gene match: 17.

The chain carries TRBV28 and TRBJ1-2; a weak D match, TRBD1 (6 bases). The length of the CDR3 is 16 residues. Germline V gene data show CDR1 as MDHEN and CDR2 as SYDVKM. The V and J ends lost 6 bases and 3 bases respectively, with 20 bases between them. The CDR3 DNA follows: TGTGCCAGCAGCCCCCCGACAGGAAAGGGAGACTATGGCTACACCTTC. It encodes CASSPPTGKGDYGYTF.

V gene TRBV7-9 combines with J gene TRBJ2-3, with no clear D. This CDR3 contains 12 residues. Per the germline V gene, CDR1 is SEHNR and CDR2 is FQNEAQ (reference sequence). The ends were cut back, 1 base at V and 6 bases at J, with 5 bases in the middle. The CDR3 sequence: CASSLVSDTQYF. Written as DNA, the CDR3 is TGTGCCAGCAGCTTAGTATCCGATACGCAGTATTTT.

The chain joins TRBV5-1 to TRBJ1-1; a weak D match, TRBD1 (5 bases). The CDR3 spans 14 residues. V lost 0 bases and J 1 base, leaving 7 bases between the germline ends. The germline CDR1 and CDR2 sequences are SGHRS and YFSETQ. The CDR3 reads CASSLAGGNTEAFF. CDR3 in DNA: TGCGCCAGCAGCTTGGCCGGGGGGAACACTGAAGCTTTCTTT.

This chain connects TRBV30 to TRBJ2-7; 8 nucleotides line up with TRBD1. Germline V CDR1 and CDR2: GTSNPN, SVGIG (reference sequence). The CDR3 runs 14 residues. V gave up 1 base and J gave up 4 bases; unmatched junction bases: 6. The CDR3 protein is CAWSARTGWYEQYF. CDR3 DNA sequence: TGTGCCTGGAGTGCGAGGACAGGGTGGTACGAGCAGTACTTC.

The rearrangement links TRBV4-3 to TRBJ2-6, with D possibly matching TRBD1 (5 bases). The CDR3 is 20 amino acids. Trimming took off 0 bases at V and 0 bases at J, with 18 bases between the two ends. Looked up from germline, CDR1 is LGHNA and CDR2 is YSLEER. In nucleotides, the CDR3 is TGCGCCAGCAGCCAAGAGCTTTCAGGGAAGCTGAACTCTGGGGCCAACGTCCTGACTTTC. This encodes CASSQELSGKLNSGANVLTF.

The rearrangement links TRBV10-3 to TRBJ2-2, with 8 bases identical to TRBD2. CDR3 length: 18 residues. V gave up 2 bases and J gave up 6 bases; unmatched junction bases: 14. In germline, CDR1 is ENHRY, CDR2 SYGVKD. The CDR3 loop is CAISEDGPREGQSGELFF. For the CDR3, the DNA is TGTGCCATCAGTGAGGATGGGCCTCGGGAGGGCCAATCCGGGGAGCTGTTTTTT.

The J gene is TRBJ2-1, the V gene TRBV4-1, with 10 nucleotides matching TRBD2. This CDR3 is 22 amino acids long. Germline CDR1 reads MGHRA; CDR2 reads YSYEKL. V gave up 0 bases and J gave up 3 bases; unmatched junction bases: 20. The CDR3 bases are TGCGCCAGCAGCCAAGATTGGCGGGATGGACTAGCGGCGTCCCTTAACTACAATGAGCAGTTCTTC. Translated, it gives CASSQDWRDGLAASLNYNEQFF.

This chain links TRBV30 with TRBJ2-5; tentative D call: TRBD1 (5 bases). The closer fit of TRBJ2-7 to the DNA end suggests the J call may be wrong. The CDR3 loop spans 14 amino acids. Per germline, CDR1 GTSNPN and CDR2 SVGIG (reference sequence). The CDR3 nucleotides read TGTGCCTGGAATGCGCAGGGAAGGCTATACGAGCAGTACTTC. This gives the protein CAWNAQGRLYEQYF.

The V gene is TRBV5-6, the J gene TRBJ2-3; 9 bases agree with TRBD2. Germline V lookup: CDR1 SGHDT, CDR2 YYEEEE. The V segment lost 4 bases and the J segment 0 bases; nucleotides outside the gene matches: 6. The CDR3 loop spans 16 amino acids. Here the CDR3 reads CASSTGLAPSTDTQYF. In DNA form, the CDR3 reads TGTGCCAGCAGCACCGGACTAGCGCCTAGCACAGATACGCAGTATTTT.

Here the CDR3 reads CASSLEDAVSGEPTDTQYF. The DNA of the CDR3 is TGTGCCAGCAGCTTGGAAGACGCTGTTAGCGGAGAACCCACAGATACGCAGTATTTT. The chain recombines TRBV5-6 with TRBJ2-3; D possibly corresponds to TRBD2 (6 bases). CDR1 and CDR2 (germline): SGHDT, YYEEEE. The V end lost 0 bases, the J end lost 2 bases, and 22 bases lay between the germline ends. The CDR3 sequence is 19 residues long.

V and J are TRBV27 and TRBJ2-4; TRBD1 agrees at 11 bases. Germline V CDR1 and CDR2: MNHEY, SMNVEV (reference sequence). With 5 bases clipped from V and 0 bases from J, the junction kept 3 bases outside the gene matches. The CDR3 has 16 amino acids. CDR3 sequence (DNA): TGTGCCAGCAGTGGACAGGGGGCGGTAGCCAAAAACATTCAGTACTTC. Translating gives CASSGQGAVAKNIQYF.

The V gene is TRBV5-4, the J gene TRBJ2-1; tentative D call: TRBD2 (5 bases). The CDR3 covers 14 residues. Trimming removed 1 base from V and 5 bases from J, with 10 bases in between. Germline V gene sequence: CDR1 SGHNT, CDR2 YYREEE (reference sequence). The CDR3 region is CASSLLDSNNEQFF. For the CDR3, the DNA is TGTGCCAGCAGCTTGTTGGACTCAAACAATGAGCAGTTCTTC.

About this clone itself: Germline is not matched at one junction end, which may reflect a read error. This CDR3 is CASSLPLF. CDR3 nucleotides: TGTGCCAGCAGCCTCCCTCTATTT. This chain joins TRBV27 and TRBJ1-1; no firm D call. This CDR3 region has 8 residues. Per germline, CDR1 MNHEY and CDR2 SMNVEV (reference sequence).